The table lists the clone carrying this T cell receptor beta chain with many counts. The antigen is unknown. This entry belongs to a study of T-cell reconstitution after alpha-beta-depleted transplantation in children. Study results and limitations: Expanded clones from the graft, numbering several hundred, reportedly supplied alpha-beta T cells about two months after transplant. T-cell counts and diversity were attributed mostly to newly produced T cells one year after transplant. The study traced high day-60 TCRbeta diversity in some patients to surviving recipient T cells and thymic progenitors.

Library preparation (for TCRbeta) was performed with unique molecular identifiers. MiXCR, run by TCRdb on the PCR reads, gives a single entry per CDR3 protein. The sample lists 450,000 to 550,000 distinct CDR3 sequences, about an eighth seen once, with around 15% in the top ten. Trimming left V 9 bases short and J 7 bases short, with 22 bases between. The CDR3 consists of 15 residues. The clonotype comes from a female patient aged 2-9 years who had a stem cell transplant for aplastic anemia, so the T cells may come from the graft donor. The sequenced sample was PBMCs, mostly from graft donor cells, obtained 180 days after TCRalphabeta/CD19-depleted stem cell transplant. The V gene is TRBV12-3 or TRBV12-4, the J gene TRBJ1-5, with D possibly TRBD1 on 6 matching bases. The CDR3 DNA is TGTGCCAGTGCTCTTACAGGGATCCGTGGACAGCCCCAGCATTTT. Translating it yields CASALTGIRGQPQHF.